This T cell receptor (beta chain) was observed in a study of T cell changes during pregnancy in multiple sclerosis. The protocol was immunoSEQ multiplex PCR, while the TCRdb copy is restricted to in-frame clones and leaves out a portion. The top ten hold roughly 0.25% of the sample, which has 50,000 or so clones, roughly 92% seen once. The germline V and J ends were trimmed by 3 bases and 9 bases, with 9 bases remaining between them. The germline gives CDR1 LNHDA, CDR2 SQIVND (reference sequence). The CDR3 sequence is 12 residues long. Source: CD4+ T cells from peripheral blood mononuclear cells, taken in the third trimester of pregnancy. The receptor comes from a female donor with multiple sclerosis, enrolled in a pregnancy study. This sequence joins TRBV19 and TRBJ2-1, with D possibly TRBD2 on 5 matching bases. The CDR3 nucleotides are TGTGCCAGTAGTATGGGCCGGGGTGAGCAGTTCTTC. Amino acid sequence: CASSMGRGEQFF.